This TCR beta chain came from a study of cytomegalovirus exposure and HLA in healthy donors. The donors were part of the validation cohort of around 110 subjects. That cohort was separate from the first cohort, which comprised several hundred subjects. This clone turned up a few times. The antigen remains unidentified. Clones were sequenced by immunoSEQ multiplex PCR, and TCRdb holds only the in-frame ones, with some missing. Among 130,000 or so clones listed, nearly 90% were seen once. Study results and limitations: In vitro data verified a few CMV-associated chains as specific for CMV antigens. The listing of about 150 TCR beta chains classed them as cytomegalovirus-associated.

From germline, CDR1 is MNHEY and CDR2 SVGAGI. The CDR3 runs 12 residues. V lost 6 bases and J lost 8, with 11 bases in between. Sequenced sample: PBMCs. J is TRBJ1-5 and V is TRBV6-5; no clear D gene. This clonotype was obtained from a man aged 25 to 45 in good health and CMV-seronegative. CDR3: CASRSQSEPQHF. DNA of the CDR3: TGTGCCAGCAGGTCGCAGAGCGAGCCCCAGCATTTT.